This TCR beta chain is from a study of Ad26.COV2.S vaccination and SARS-CoV-2 variants. The wider study: Ad26.COV2.S arm of COV1001 included the donor. Study-level points and caveats: While placebo recipients had lower spike-specific TCR breadth, vaccine recipients had more. Measurements of TCR breadth and depth may have given underestimates of the total T cell responses. Substantial post-vaccination breadth of spike-specific CD8+ and CD4+ T cell responses was reported.

Clones were read by immunoSEQ multiplex PCR, and TCRdb kept only the in-frame ones, dropping some. In the table there are fewer than 300,000 clones, around 87% of which are singletons. Treatment here: 15 to 20 received Ad26.COV2.S at low or high dose, single or two shots; about 5 received placebo; per-sample allocation not given. Specimens were obtained on day 63 following the first vaccine or placebo injection. CDR1 is MNHEY and CDR2 is SVGAGI in the germline V gene. V was shortened by 0 bases and J by 3 bases, with 11 bases between the two germline ends. The CDR3 runs 16 residues. With regard to this clone: Its antigen is currently unknown.

This specimen consisted of peripheral blood, obtained in a trial of Ad26.COV2.S vaccine versus placebo. V usage is TRBV6-5 and J usage is TRBJ1-4; D call uncertain. The clonotype was recovered from a person aged 18-65 years who received the Ad26.COV2.S COVID-19 vaccine or a placebo. The chain's CDR3 is CASSYSGRWSNEKLFF. The CDR3 DNA is TGTGCCAGCAGTTACTCCGGGAGGTGGTCTAATGAAAAACTGTTTTTT.